What follows are 17 T cell receptor beta chains derived from one specimen sequenced in a study of blood T cell repertoires in COVID-19. TCRdb keeps only in-frame clones here, not all; method: immunoSEQ multiplex PCR. This table has approximately 82,000 clones, around four fifths appearing once. Source material: peripheral blood. These receptors were obtained from a human donor in a cohort sampled during active COVID-19.

The chain uses TRBV5-6 and TRBJ1-1; 10 positions agree with TRBD1. The CDR3 has 16 amino acids. Germline V CDR1 and CDR2: SGHDT, YYEEEE. V lost 1 base and J lost 10; bases outside the gene matches: 13. The CDR3 DNA is TGTGCCAGCAGCTTGCGAGAGACAGGGGGCTTGACAGGAGCTTTCTTT. Protein product: CASSLRETGGLTGAFF.

The V call is TRBV18, the J call TRBJ1-1; D ambiguous. The V and J ends lost 7 bases and 0 bases respectively, with 6 bases between them. This CDR3 contains 12 residues. Germline assignment: CDR1 KGHSH and CDR2 LQKENI. The CDR3 nucleotides read TGTGCCAGCTTAGATATGAACACTGAAGCTTTCTTT. Translation: CASLDMNTEAFF.

This clone was found once. The CDR3 is CASSFGTGGNQPQHF. The CDR3 coding sequence is TGCGCCAGCAGCTTTGGGACAGGGGGCAATCAGCCCCAGCATTTT. The rearrangement joins TRBV5-1 to TRBJ1-5, with 10 bases matching TRBD1. Looked up from germline, CDR1 is SGHRS and CDR2 is YFSETQ. This CDR3 has 15 residues. Trimming cost V 2 bases and J 2 bases; bases outside gene matches: 1.

This clone appeared a few times. The chain employs TRBV5-1 and TRBJ2-7, with 13 bases matching TRBD2. V lost 6 bases to trimming and J lost 5 bases; unmatched junction nucleotides: 17. CDR3 length: 18 residues. Germline CDR1 is SGHRS and CDR2 is YFSETQ. CDR3 region: CASTPRTSGGPVTHEQYF. Here the CDR3 DNA reads TGCGCCAGCACCCCCCGGACTAGCGGGGGCCCCGTCACCCACGAGCAGTACTTC.

The chain recombines TRBV7-2 with TRBJ1-4; 7 positions match TRBD1. Germline V gene data show CDR1 as SGHTA and CDR2 as FQGNSA. The CDR3 is made up of 16 amino acids. V lost 2 bases and J lost 4; bases outside the gene matches: 7. The CDR3 reads CASSLSSRGINEKLFF. The DNA of the CDR3 is TGTGCCAGCAGCTTATCTTCCAGGGGGATTAATGAAAAACTGTTTTTT.

The V and J genes are TRBV2 and TRBJ2-3; 11 bases map to TRBD2. The CDR3 consists of 16 residues. The V segment lost 5 bases and the J segment 1 base; nucleotides outside the gene matches: 5. Germline V lookup: CDR1 SNHLY, CDR2 FYNNEI. CDR3 in amino acids: CASSPQLAGGTDTQYF. The CDR3 DNA sequence: TGTGCCAGCAGTCCTCAACTAGCGGGGGGCACAGATACGCAGTATTTT.

V gene TRBV4-3 combines with J gene TRBJ1-4, with D hard to call. The germline V gene encodes CDR1 LGHNA and CDR2 YSLEER. This CDR3 contains 16 residues. The V end was cut by 1 base, the J end by 5 bases, with 14 bases between. CDR3 residues: CASSQVFGQTNEKLFF. For the CDR3, the DNA is TGCGCCAGCAGCCAAGTTTTTGGGCAGACAAATGAAAAACTGTTTTTT.

The chain carries TRBV7-3 and TRBJ1-6; D may be TRBD1 (5 bases). There are 17 residues in the CDR3. Trimming left V 0 bases short and J 9 bases short, with 18 bases between. Germline CDR1 SGHTA, CDR2 FQGTGA. The CDR3 reads CASSLTAPGRTGSPLHF. CDR3 nucleotides: TGTGCCAGCAGCTTAACCGCCCCAGGGCGAACGGGTTCACCCCTCCACTTT.

The chain carries TRBV12-3 or TRBV12-4 and TRBJ1-6; D uncertain. Trimming took 2 bases from V and 7 from J, leaving 6 bases between them. The CDR3 is 13 amino acids. The CDR3 DNA reads TGTGCCAGCAGTTTACATCTAAATTCACCCCTCCACTTT. Protein sequence: CASSLHLNSPLHF.

This chain connects TRBV25-1 to TRBJ1-6; possibly TRBD1 for D (5 bases). The CDR3 totals 15 residues. Germline CDR1 MGHDK, CDR2 SYGVNS. Trimming removed 1 base from V and 7 bases from J, with 11 bases in between. CDR3 sequence reads: CASSEWAGINSPLHF. The DNA of the CDR3 is TGTGCCAGCAGTGAATGGGCAGGGATCAATTCACCCCTCCACTTT.

This clone occurred once. V gene TRBV6-5 combines with J gene TRBJ1-2; possible D gene TRBD1, 6 bases. Trimming took off 10 bases at V and 7 bases at J, with 22 bases between the two ends. Germline-derived CDR1 and CDR2 are MNHEY and SVGAGI. The CDR3 runs to 14 residues. This CDR3 is CATRWGGRNIGYTF. In DNA, the CDR3 is TGTGCCACCCGCTGGGGGGGGCGCAACATTGGCTACACCTTC.

The chain recombines TRBV5-1 with TRBJ1-3, with D possibly matching TRBD1 (5 bases). The V and J ends lost 1 base and 1 base respectively, with 12 bases between them. Germline CDR1 reads SGHRS; CDR2 reads YFSETQ. This CDR3 region has 16 residues. The CDR3 spells CASSLTQGGSGNTIYF. CDR3 sequence (DNA): TGCGCCAGCAGCTTGACCCAGGGAGGGTCTGGAAACACCATATATTTT. The whole variable domain, filled in from reference TRBV5-1 and TRBJ1-3, reads KAGVTQTPRYLIKTRGQQVTLSCSPISGHRSVSWYQQTPGQGLQFLFEYFSETQRNKGNFPGRFSGRQFSNSRSEMNVSTLELGDSALYLCASSLTQGGSGNTIYFGEGSWLTVV.

The V gene is TRBV5-4, the J gene TRBJ1-2; the match to TRBD1 covers 8 bases. The CDR3 is 16 residues long. Germline assignment: CDR1 SGHNT and CDR2 YYREEE (reference sequence). V trimming: 0 bases; J trimming: 6 bases; junction bases outside the gene matches: 10. CDR3 DNA: TGTGCCAGCAGCTTGGAGTCCGGTAGGACAGGGCATGGCTACACCTTC. This translates into CASSLESGRTGHGYTF.

This chain connects TRBV5-6 to TRBJ2-7; 9 positions agree with TRBD1. This CDR3 contains 15 residues. Germline-derived CDR1 and CDR2 are SGHDT and YYEEEE. The junction had 5 bases not matched to a gene; V was cut back by 1 base and J by 3 bases. CDR3 DNA: TGTGCCAGCAGCTTGAGGGGACAGGGACACTACGAGCAGTACTTC. It translates to CASSLRGQGHYEQYF.

The V call is TRBV27, the J call TRBJ1-2; D may be TRBD1 (5 bases). V was cut by 5 bases and J by 5 bases, with 15 bases left in between. The CDR3 contains 14 residues. Germline CDR1 reads MNHEY; CDR2 reads SMNVEV (reference sequence). The chain's CDR3 is CASSPRTGEYGYTF. The CDR3, as DNA: TGTGCCAGCAGTCCCCGTACGGGGGAGTATGGCTACACCTTC.

V gene TRBV3-1 (or the pseudogene TRBV3-2) combines with J gene TRBJ2-3; possible D gene TRBD2, 5 bases. Germline CDR1 LGHDT, CDR2 YNNKEL (reference sequence). This CDR3 has 15 residues. The germline V and J ends were trimmed by 0 bases and 0 bases, with 7 bases remaining between them. CDR3 sequence: CASSQDQRSTDTQYF. Here the CDR3 DNA reads TGTGCCAGCAGCCAAGATCAGCGGAGCACAGATACGCAGTATTTT.

The J gene is TRBJ2-2, the V gene TRBV18; 11 bases line up with TRBD1. V lost 3 bases and J lost 5; bases outside the gene matches: 2. There are 15 residues in the CDR3. The germline V gene encodes CDR1 KGHSH and CDR2 LQKENI. CDR3 in amino acids: CASSPRDRGTGELFF. DNA for the CDR3: TGTGCCAGCTCACCCCGGGACAGGGGGACCGGGGAGCTGTTTTTT.